This T cell receptor beta chain comes out of a study of chemoradiotherapy in HPV16-positive cancers. Trimming removed 5 bases from V and 3 bases from J, with 17 bases in between. This CDR3 has 15 amino acids. Germline loops: CDR1 SGHAT, CDR2 FQNNGV. For this clone: Its antigen remains unknown.

Repeated repertoire sampling spanned the course of chemoradiotherapy. Method: immunoSEQ multiplex PCR; TCRdb's copy keeps in-frame clones and lacks some. The sample shows about 6,500 clones, around 90% of them seen only once. Notes on the study in general: Candidate HPV-specific clones and E7-related TCR motifs grew in tumor during treatment.

The TCR sequence derives from a human donor with HPV-associated anogenital cancer. V and J are TRBV11-2 and TRBJ2-7; perhaps TRBD1 as D (5 bases). The sample in question was blood, obtained from a patient who underwent chemoradiotherapy. DNA for the CDR3: TGTGCCAGCAGCGTTGTAAACCAGGGAATCTACGAGCAGTACTTC. Residues: CASSVVNQGIYEQYF.